The rows below give T cell receptor beta chains drawn from one sample of a study of graft-versus-host responses after intestinal transplantation. Repertoires were generated with immunoSEQ multiplex PCR, while TCRdb's copy carries only in-frame clones and drops some. Here the sample spans about 82,000 clones, 91% being singletons. Their antigen targets remain unknown. This sample comprised unstimulated CD4+ T cells sorted from spleen or lymph node cells, obtained before intestinal transplant. The origin of the receptors is a human donor who received an intestinal transplant. CDR3s leave out the opening cysteine and the closing phenylalanine or tryptophan. A D gene is named only where the DNA matches it firmly.

cdr3_aa: ASSQTQGQGKNTEAF
d_call: TRBD1
v_call: TRBV4-3
j_call: TRBJ1-1

cdr3_aa: ASSLGPGNQPQH
d_call: -
v_call: TRBV7-2
j_call: TRBJ1-5

cdr3_aa: ASSQIRLVHNEQF
d_call: -
v_call: TRBV14
j_call: TRBJ2-1

cdr3_aa: ASSLGGGTGDGYT
d_call: TRBD1
v_call: TRBV7-9
j_call: TRBJ1-2

cdr3_aa: ASSFGGNEKLF
d_call: -
v_call: TRBV5-1
j_call: TRBJ1-4

cdr3_aa: ASSQGVRNSPLH
d_call: TRBD1
v_call: TRBV25-1
j_call: TRBJ1-6

cdr3_aa: ASSLTSGGPDTQY
d_call: TRBD2
v_call: TRBV7-2
j_call: TRBJ2-3

cdr3_aa: ASNSVKQFSSYEQY
d_call: -
v_call: TRBV7-9
j_call: TRBJ2-7

cdr3_aa: ASSLRLAGGTDTQY
d_call: TRBD2
v_call: TRBV5-1
j_call: TRBJ2-3

cdr3_aa: ASSKEGTSGKMNTGELF
d_call: TRBD2
v_call: TRBV2
j_call: TRBJ2-2

cdr3_aa: ASSLGGDRIGYEQY
d_call: TRBD1
v_call: TRBV27
j_call: TRBJ2-7

cdr3_aa: AWSVSRTGQETQY
d_call: TRBD1
v_call: TRBV30
j_call: TRBJ2-5

cdr3_aa: ASSLEGEGVTEAF
d_call: -
v_call: TRBV7-2
j_call: TRBJ1-1

cdr3_aa: ASSYGLGQGKAF
d_call: TRBD1
v_call: TRBV27
j_call: TRBJ1-1

cdr3_aa: ASSVGGRAGANVLT
d_call: -
v_call: TRBV9
j_call: TRBJ2-6

cdr3_aa: ASSPGAYEQY
d_call: -
v_call: TRBV18
j_call: TRBJ2-7

cdr3_aa: ASSLRTEEKLF
d_call: -
v_call: TRBV4-3
j_call: TRBJ1-4

cdr3_aa: ASSVGIGGEQY
d_call: -
v_call: TRBV9
j_call: TRBJ2-7

cdr3_aa: ASSMDGGSGANVLT
d_call: -
v_call: TRBV19
j_call: TRBJ2-6

cdr3_aa: ASSVGGEGYT
d_call: -
v_call: TRBV9
j_call: TRBJ1-2

cdr3_aa: ASSYRGRGGYT
d_call: TRBD1
v_call: TRBV7-2
j_call: TRBJ1-2

cdr3_aa: ASTGTDTYEQY
d_call: TRBD1
v_call: TRBV10-2
j_call: TRBJ2-7

cdr3_aa: ASSERTGAYEQY
d_call: TRBD1
v_call: TRBV7-2
j_call: TRBJ2-7

cdr3_aa: ASSIVGRDEQY
d_call: -
v_call: TRBV19
j_call: TRBJ2-7

cdr3_aa: ASSLDRVDGYT
d_call: -
v_call: TRBV5-1
j_call: TRBJ1-2

cdr3_aa: ASSPQLGDSPLH
d_call: -
v_call: TRBV18
j_call: TRBJ1-6

cdr3_aa: ASSFYRGAGTSYEQY
d_call: TRBD1
v_call: TRBV7-2
j_call: TRBJ2-7

cdr3_aa: ASSPTGVGANVLT
d_call: -
v_call: TRBV18
j_call: TRBJ2-6

cdr3_aa: ASSLEGDSSYEQY
d_call: TRBD1
v_call: TRBV2
j_call: TRBJ2-7

cdr3_aa: ASSQEGQGGTGELF
d_call: TRBD1
v_call: TRBV4-3
j_call: TRBJ2-2

cdr3_aa: ASSLAPGGADTQY
d_call: TRBD1
v_call: TRBV5-1
j_call: TRBJ2-3

cdr3_aa: ASSQTRTGANVLT
d_call: -
v_call: TRBV4-3
j_call: TRBJ2-6

cdr3_aa: TSRPTGSPTYEQY
d_call: TRBD1
v_call: TRBV7-6
j_call: TRBJ2-7

cdr3_aa: ASSITRGDQPQH
d_call: -
v_call: TRBV19
j_call: TRBJ1-5

cdr3_aa: ASSSPTGNYEQY
d_call: TRBD1
v_call: TRBV7-2
j_call: -

cdr3_aa: ASSPQTGQGKLF
d_call: -
v_call: TRBV11-2
j_call: TRBJ1-4

cdr3_aa: ASSDQRGGRETQY
d_call: TRBD2
v_call: TRBV6-1
j_call: TRBJ2-5

cdr3_aa: ASSPGQGDQPQH
d_call: TRBD1
v_call: TRBV7-9
j_call: TRBJ1-5

cdr3_aa: ASSLGQGAEQY
d_call: TRBD1
v_call: TRBV5-1
j_call: -

cdr3_aa: ASSPTGIYGYT
d_call: TRBD1
v_call: TRBV19
j_call: TRBJ1-2

cdr3_aa: AISEEKQGYQPQH
d_call: TRBD1
v_call: TRBV10-3
j_call: TRBJ1-5

cdr3_aa: ASSPRTGTMIPYEQY
d_call: -
v_call: TRBV4-3
j_call: TRBJ2-7

cdr3_aa: AWKGLAGGTTQY
d_call: TRBD2
v_call: TRBV30
j_call: TRBJ2-3

cdr3_aa: ASSLGQVPYEQY
d_call: -
v_call: TRBV11-3
j_call: TRBJ2-7